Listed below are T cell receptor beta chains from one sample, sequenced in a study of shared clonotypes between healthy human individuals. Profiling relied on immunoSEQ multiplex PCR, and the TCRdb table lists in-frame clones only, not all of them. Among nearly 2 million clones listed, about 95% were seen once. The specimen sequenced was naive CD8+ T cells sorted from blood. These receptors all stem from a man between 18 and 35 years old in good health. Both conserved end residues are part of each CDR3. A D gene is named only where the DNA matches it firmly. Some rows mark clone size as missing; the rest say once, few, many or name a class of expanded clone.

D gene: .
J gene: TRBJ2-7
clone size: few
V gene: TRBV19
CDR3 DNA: TGTGCCAGTAGTATAAACAGGGATTACGAGCAGTACTTC
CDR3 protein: CASSINRDYEQYF

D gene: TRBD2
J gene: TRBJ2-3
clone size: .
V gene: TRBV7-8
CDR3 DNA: TGTGCCAGCAGCCAGTCGCTGGGACTAGCGTATCGCACAGATACGCAGTATTTT
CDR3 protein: CASSQSLGLAYRTDTQYF

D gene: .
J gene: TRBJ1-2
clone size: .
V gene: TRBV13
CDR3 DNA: TGTGCCAGCAGCTTATCGGCCAGTTATGGCTACACCTTC
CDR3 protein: CASSLSASYGYTF

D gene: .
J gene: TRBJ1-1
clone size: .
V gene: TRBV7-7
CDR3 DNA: TGTGCTAGCACCCTCTGGGGTTCGGGGCTGAACACTGAAGCTTTCTTT
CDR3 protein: CASTLWGSGLNTEAFF

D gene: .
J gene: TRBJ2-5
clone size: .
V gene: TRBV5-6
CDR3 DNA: TGTGCCAGCAGCTTGGAAGTGACCGGGACCCAGTACTTC
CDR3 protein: CASSLEVTGTQYF

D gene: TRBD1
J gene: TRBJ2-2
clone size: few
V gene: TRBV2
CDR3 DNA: TGTGCCAGCAGCGACGGGACAGGGGCCGGGGAGCTGTTTTTT
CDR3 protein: CASSDGTGAGELFF

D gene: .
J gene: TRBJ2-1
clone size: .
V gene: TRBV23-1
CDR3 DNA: TGCGCCAGCAGTCAATCGTTCCGGGGGAAGCGGAATGAGCAGTTCTTC
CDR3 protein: CASSQSFRGKRNEQFF

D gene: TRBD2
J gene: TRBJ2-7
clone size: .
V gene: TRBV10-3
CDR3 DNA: TGTGCCACCTCCGGACTAGCGGGGGACTACGAGCAGTACTTC
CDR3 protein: CATSGLAGDYEQYF

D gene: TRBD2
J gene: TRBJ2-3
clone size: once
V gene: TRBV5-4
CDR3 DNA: TGTGCCAGCAGCTCCTCAGAGATTCAGAGCGGGATATTCACAGATACGCAGTATTTT
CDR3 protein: CASSSSEIQSGIFTDTQYF

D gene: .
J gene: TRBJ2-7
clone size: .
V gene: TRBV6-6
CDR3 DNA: TGTGCCAGCAGTTACGGGGGTGAGCAGTACTTC
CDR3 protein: CASSYGGEQYF

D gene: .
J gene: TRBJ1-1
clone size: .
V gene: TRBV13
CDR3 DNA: TGTGCCAGCAGTCCTAGTATGGGCACTGAAGCTTTCTTT
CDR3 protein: CASSPSMGTEAFF

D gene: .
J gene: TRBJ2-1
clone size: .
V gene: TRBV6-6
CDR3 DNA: TGTGCCACCGGGTGGGATCACAATGAGCAGTTCTTC
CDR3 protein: CATGWDHNEQFF

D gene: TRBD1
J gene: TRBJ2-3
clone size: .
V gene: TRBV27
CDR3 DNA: TGTGCCAGCACGCCTTACAGGGGCTCCAGCACAGATACGCAGTATTTT
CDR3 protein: CASTPYRGSSTDTQYF

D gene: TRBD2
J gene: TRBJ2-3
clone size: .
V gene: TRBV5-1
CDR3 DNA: TGCGCCAGCAGCTTGCTAGCGGGGGGCACAGATACGCAGTATTTT
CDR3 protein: CASSLLAGGTDTQYF

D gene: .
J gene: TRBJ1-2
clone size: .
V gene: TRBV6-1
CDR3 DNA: TGTGCCAGCAGTGAGCCTAATATATACGGCGGCTATGGCTACACCTTC
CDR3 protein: CASSEPNIYGGYGYTF

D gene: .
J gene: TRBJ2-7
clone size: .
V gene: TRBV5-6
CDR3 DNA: TGTGCCAGCAGCCTGACGTTTTCCTACGAGCAGTACTTC
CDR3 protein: CASSLTFSYEQYF

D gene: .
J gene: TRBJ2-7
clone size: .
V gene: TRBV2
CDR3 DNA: TGTGCCAGCAGTGAACCGGGGGACGAGCAGTACTTC
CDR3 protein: CASSEPGDEQYF

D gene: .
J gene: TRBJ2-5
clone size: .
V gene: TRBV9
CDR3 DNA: TGTGCCAGCAGCTTTTCTACAGGGCAGGAGACCCAGTACTTC
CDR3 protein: CASSFSTGQETQYF

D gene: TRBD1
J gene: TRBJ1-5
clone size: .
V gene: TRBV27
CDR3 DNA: TGTGCCAGCAGTTTAACAGGGGGGTATGATCAGCCCCAGCATTTT
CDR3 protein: CASSLTGGYDQPQHF

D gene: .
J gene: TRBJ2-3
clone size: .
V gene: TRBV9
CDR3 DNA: TGTGCCAGCAGCGTAGTCGGGAGCGACACAGATACGCAGTATTTT
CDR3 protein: CASSVVGSDTDTQYF

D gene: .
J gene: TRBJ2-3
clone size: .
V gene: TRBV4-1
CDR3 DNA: TGCGCCAGCAGCCTTAGGGGGGGCCTTAAAGATACGCAGTATTTT
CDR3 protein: CASSLRGGLKDTQYF

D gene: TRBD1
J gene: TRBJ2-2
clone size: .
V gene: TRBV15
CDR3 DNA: TGTGCCACCAGCAGACCCACGACAGGGCTGCGGACCGGGGAGCTGTTTTTT
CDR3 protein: CATSRPTTGLRTGELFF

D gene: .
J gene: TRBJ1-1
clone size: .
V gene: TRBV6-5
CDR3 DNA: TGTGCCAGCAGTCCCCTGGGAGGGGAGGGCACTGAAGCTTTCTTT
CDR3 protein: CASSPLGGEGTEAFF

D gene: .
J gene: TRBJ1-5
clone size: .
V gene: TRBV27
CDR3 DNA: TGTGCCAGCAGCCCACAGGGTTCCAATCAGCCCCAGCATTTT
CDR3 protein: CASSPQGSNQPQHF

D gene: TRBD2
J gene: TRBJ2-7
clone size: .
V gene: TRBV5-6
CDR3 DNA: TGTGCCAGCAGCTTCGGGGAGGGGAGCTACGAGCAGTACTTC
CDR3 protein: CASSFGEGSYEQYF

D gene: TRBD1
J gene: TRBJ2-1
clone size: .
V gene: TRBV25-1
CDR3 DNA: TGTGCCAGCAGCGAGGGGGCAGGGCAGTACAATGAGCAGTTCTTC
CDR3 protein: CASSEGAGQYNEQFF

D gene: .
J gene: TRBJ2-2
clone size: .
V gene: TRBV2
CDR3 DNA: TGTGCCAGCAGTGAGGGGGGCCCACAGGAGACCGGGGAGCTGTTTTTT
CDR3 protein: CASSEGGPQETGELFF